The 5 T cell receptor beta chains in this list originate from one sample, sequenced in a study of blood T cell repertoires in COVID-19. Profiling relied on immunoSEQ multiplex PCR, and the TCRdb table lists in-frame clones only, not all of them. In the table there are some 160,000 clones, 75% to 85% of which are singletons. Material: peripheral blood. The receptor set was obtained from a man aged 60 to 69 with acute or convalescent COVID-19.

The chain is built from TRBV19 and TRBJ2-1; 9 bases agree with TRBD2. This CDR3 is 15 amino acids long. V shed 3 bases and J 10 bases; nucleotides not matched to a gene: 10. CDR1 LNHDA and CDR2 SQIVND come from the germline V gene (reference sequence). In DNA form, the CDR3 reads TGTGCCAGTAGTATCCCGAGGACTAGCGCCTCCGAGCAGTTCTTC. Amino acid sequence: CASSIPRTSASEQFF.

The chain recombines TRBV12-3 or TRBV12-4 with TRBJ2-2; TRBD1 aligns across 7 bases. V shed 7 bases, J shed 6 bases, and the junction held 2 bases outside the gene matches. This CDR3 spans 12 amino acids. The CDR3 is CASIQGAGELFF. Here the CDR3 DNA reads TGTGCCAGCATCCAGGGGGCCGGGGAGCTGTTTTTT.

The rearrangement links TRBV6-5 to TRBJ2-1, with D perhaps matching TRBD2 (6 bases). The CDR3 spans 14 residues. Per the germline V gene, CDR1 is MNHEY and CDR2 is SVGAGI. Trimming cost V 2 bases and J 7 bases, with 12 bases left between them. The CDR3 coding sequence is TGTGCCAGCAGTTACGCGACTAGTCGGAATGAGCAGTTCTTC. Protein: CASSYATSRNEQFF.

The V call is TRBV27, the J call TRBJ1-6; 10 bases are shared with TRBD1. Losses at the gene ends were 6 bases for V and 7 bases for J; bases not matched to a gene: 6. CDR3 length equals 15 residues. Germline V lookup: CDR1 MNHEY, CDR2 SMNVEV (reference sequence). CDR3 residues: CASSRLGQGNSPLHF. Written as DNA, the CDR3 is TGTGCCAGCAGCCGGCTGGGACAGGGGAATTCACCCCTCCACTTT.

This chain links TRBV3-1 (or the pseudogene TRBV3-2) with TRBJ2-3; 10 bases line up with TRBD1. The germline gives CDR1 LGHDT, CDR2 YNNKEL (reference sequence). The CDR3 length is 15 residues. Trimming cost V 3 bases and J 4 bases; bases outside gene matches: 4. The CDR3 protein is CASSQRGTGADTQYF. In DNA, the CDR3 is TGTGCCAGCAGCCAGCGAGGGACAGGGGCAGATACGCAGTATTTT.